The rows below give T cell receptor beta chains drawn from one sample of a study of patients and donors after allogeneic stem cell transplantation. TCRdb recomputed calls from the RT-PCR reads with MiXCR, one row per CDR3 protein. Of just under 20,000 distinct CDR3 sequences listed, 4.5% to 6% were seen once; the top ten hold about 37%. The sequenced sample was blood, either unsorted or a sorted T cell fraction (not recorded which). These receptors were obtained from a human donor who was either an allogeneic HSCT recipient or a stem cell or donor lymphocyte infusion donor (not recorded which). It is not recorded whose cells these are; they may come from a transplant donor. Both conserved end residues are trimmed from each CDR3. Clone size is stated in some rows and not others, as once, few, many or a class when expanded.

TRBJ1-6,many,TRBV7-9,ASSLGTGGFPLH
TRBJ1-5,many,TRBV28,ASSSVDYNQPQH
TRBJ2-3,many,TRBV6-1,ASSGMGGGTDTQY
TRBJ1-3,many,TRBV15,ATSRAGANSGNTIY
TRBJ1-6,many,TRBV27,ASSGRQGHSPLH
TRBJ1-2,many,TRBV25-1,ASSDPRTGGVYGYT
TRBJ2-3,many,TRBV29-1,SVDSREYTDTQY
TRBJ2-5,few,TRBV5-1,ASSFTSESYQETQY
TRBJ1-5,many,TRBV5-8,ASSPGQGDQPQH
TRBJ2-5,many,TRBV4-1,ASSQDSVWSGRGEETQY
TRBJ2-2,.,TRBV7-9,ASSLAGGTGELF
TRBJ2-2,.,TRBV6-1,ASSTGLARWVGELF
TRBJ2-5,many,TRBV27,ASSLSWRGGQETQY
TRBJ1-1,.,TRBV11-3,ASSLGRQGADTEAF
TRBJ2-7,many,TRBV20-1,SARDGGLAGDSSYEQY
TRBJ2-7,many,TRBV29-1,SVDGQGTYEQY
TRBJ2-5,many,TRBV7-8,ASSLVFPSGGDQETQY
TRBJ2-1,many,TRBV6-7,ASSSTQPGTGGYSQF
TRBJ2-2,many,TRBV19,ASSSGTGGTGELF
TRBJ2-7,many,TRBV20-1,SARDEVMSSYEQY
TRBJ2-3,many,TRBV12-3/TRBV12-4,ASSPRTSGRDTQY
TRBJ2-1,few,TRBV7-9,ASSSLMSGIMNEQF
TRBJ1-1,few,TRBV20-1,SAREVVPNTEAF